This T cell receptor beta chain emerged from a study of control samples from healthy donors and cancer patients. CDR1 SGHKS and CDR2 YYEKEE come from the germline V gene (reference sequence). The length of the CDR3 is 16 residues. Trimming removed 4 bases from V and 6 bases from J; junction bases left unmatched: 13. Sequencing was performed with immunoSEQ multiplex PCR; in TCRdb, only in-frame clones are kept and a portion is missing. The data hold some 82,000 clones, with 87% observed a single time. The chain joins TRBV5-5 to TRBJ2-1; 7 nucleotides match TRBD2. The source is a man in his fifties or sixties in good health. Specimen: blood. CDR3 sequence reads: CASSRGDGTTGNEQFF. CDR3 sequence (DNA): TGTGCCAGCAGCCGGGGGGACGGGACTACTGGCAATGAGCAGTTCTTC.